What follows is one TCR beta chain and its context. Its target is unknown. This specimen includes other DNA sequences encoding the same CDR3. This sample is part of a study of shared clonotypes between healthy human individuals. The study, taken as a whole, reports: The researchers took only blood, and tissue repertoires probably look different. Naive subsets generally exceeded memory subsets in estimated richness. Measured sharing among donors was expected to vary with sequencing depth. With a handful of donors compared, 4% to 5% of naive CD4 clonotypes were shared.

Trimming pared 0 bases from V and 2 bases from J, leaving 8 bases between. The CDR3 spans 14 residues. Germline V gives CDR1 SGDLS, CDR2 YYNGEE. This table comes from immunoSEQ multiplex PCR, and its TCRdb copy is limited to in-frame clones, with some not included. The repertoire has 650,000 to 700,000 clones, around 91% of them found once; the top ten carry around a third. Sequencing used memory CD8+ T cells from PBMCs. Stated subset: CD45RO+ cells pooled with CCR7-negative TemRA cells. The V and J genes are TRBV9 and TRBJ2-5; D remains unclear. This clonotype was sampled from a man between 18 and 35 years old in good health. Some clones in this sample may be carry-over from other donors' samples. The DNA of the CDR3 is TGTGCCAGCAGCGTAGCGCGGTCACAAGAGACCCAGTACTTC. Its translation is CASSVARSQETQYF. Drawing the rest from reference TRBV9 and TRBJ2-5, the complete variable domain is DSGVTQTPKHLITATGQRVTLRCSPRSGDLSVYWYQQSLDQGLQFLIQYYNGEERAKGNILERFSAQQFPDLHSELNLSSLELGDSALYFCASSVARSQETQYFGPGTRLLVL.